The entry below describes one T cell receptor (beta chain). TCRdb reanalysed the RACE reads using MiXCR and keeps one entry per CDR3 protein. The repertoire holds more than 95,000 distinct CDR3 sequences, with roughly 12% as singletons. The time point denotes: patch test 1, 2 weeks after DPC sensitization. This sample's treatment: therapeutic diphenylcyclopropenone sensitization with weekly scalp DPC. The record originates from a study of human T cells and chemical hapten exposure. Sequenced material: whole blood, taken in connection with sensitization to the hapten diphenylcyclopropenone (DPC). This receptor was identified in a woman aged 45 to 65 with alopecia areata. Some clones in this sample may be carry-over from other donors' samples.

This CDR3 reads CASSPRRTSGSVWLEQFF. The CDR3 region has the DNA TGTGCCAGCAGCCCCCGAAGGACTAGCGGGAGTGTTTGGCTTGAGCAGTTCTTC. The J gene is TRBJ2-1, the V gene TRBV3-1; 13 bases map to TRBD2. J gave up 9 bases and V 4 bases, and 15 bases lay outside the gene matches. The CDR3 consists of 18 residues. The germline V gene encodes CDR1 LGHDT and CDR2 YNNKEL (reference sequence).